This T cell receptor (beta chain) was profiled in a study of blood T cell repertoires in COVID-19. Background on the study: Samples of COVID-19 (acute and convalescent) were obtained from the United States, Italy and Spain.

Using immunoSEQ multiplex PCR, the repertoire was profiled, and TCRdb retains in-frame clones only, with some absent. In the table there are roughly 120,000 clones, around 80% of which are singletons. The CDR3 contains 15 residues. Trimming left V 6 bases short and J 2 bases short, with 15 bases between. Germline-derived CDR1 and CDR2 are SGDLS and YYNGEE. This TCR derives from a woman of 80 years or more with active or convalescent COVID-19. Sequencing was done on a sample of peripheral blood. The V and J genes are TRBV9 and TRBJ2-1; D perhaps matches TRBD2 (6 bases). CDR3 loop: CASNRENIPYNEQFF. Written as DNA, the CDR3 is TGTGCCAGCAATCGGGAGAATATCCCCTACAATGAGCAGTTCTTC.